Below are 27 T cell receptor beta chains sequenced from a single sample in a study of a mutant IDH1 vaccine in newly diagnosed glioma (dated by TCRdb to about 2021). These receptors have no identified antigens. The sample's time point, from its label and the paper: week 47, end of study. Every vaccine dose consisted of 300 ug of a 20-mer mutant IDH1 peptide in Montanide, administered subcutaneously together with topical imiquimod. Library construction relied on the immunoSEQ multiplex PCR assay. As stored in TCRdb, this immuneACCESS dataset retains in-frame rearrangements with V and J assigned. A fraction of the clones does not appear; measured against another copy, unresolved V genes explain less than half of the discrepancy, and the remainder lacks a known reason. The sample table holds around 60,000 clones, of which roughly four fifths were seen once. The top ten clonotypes cover 3.8% of the sample.

Sequenced here: PBMCs, sampled from a glioma patient whose treatment included an IDH1 peptide vaccine. The receptors were gathered from a man aged 25 to 40 with glioma.

This chain connects TRBV15 to TRBJ2-3; D may be TRBD1 (5 bases). The CDR3 extends over 14 amino acids. V dropped 1 base and J dropped 4 bases, with 9 bases sitting between them. Germline lookup yields CDR1 LNHNV and CDR2 YYDKDF (reference sequence). CDR3 residues: CATSRARVSDTQYF. Written as DNA, the CDR3 is TGTGCCACCAGCAGAGCCAGGGTATCAGATACGCAGTATTTT.

This clone was seen a handful of times. This sequence joins TRBV29-1 and TRBJ1-5; 8 bases fit TRBD1. The V segment lost 6 bases and the J segment 6 bases; nucleotides outside the gene matches: 10. The CDR3 spans 14 residues. Germline CDR1 SQVTM, CDR2 ANQGSEA. The DNA of the CDR3 is TGCAGCGTCACAGAGCGACAGGGGATTCAGCCCCAGCATTTT. This translates into CSVTERQGIQPQHF.

The chain couples TRBV7-6 to TRBJ2-7; D uncertain. Between the trimmed V and J ends, which lost 5 bases and 6 bases, there was a span of 14 bases. Per germline, CDR1 SGHVS and CDR2 FNYEAQ. CDR3 length: 13 amino acids. The CDR3, as DNA: TGTGCCAGCAGCCCGCCCTCACAAGGCGAGCAGTACTTC. Its translation: CASSPPSQGEQYF.

This chain uses TRBV7-9 with TRBJ1-4; no clear D. This CDR3 has 14 residues. Germline-derived CDR1 and CDR2 are SEHNR and FQNEAQ (reference sequence). Trimming took off 3 bases at V and 9 bases at J, with 14 bases between the two ends. This CDR3 is CASSFETGVQKLFF. In DNA, the CDR3 is TGTGCCAGCAGCTTCGAAACCGGGGTCCAAAAACTGTTTTTT.

This chain links TRBV6-5 with TRBJ1-4; 8 bases map to TRBD1. The CDR3 has 13 residues. V lost 5 bases to trimming and J lost 8 bases; unmatched junction nucleotides: 4. Per germline, CDR1 MNHEY and CDR2 SVGAGI. CDR3 protein: CASSRTGWEKLFF. DNA for the CDR3: TGTGCCAGCAGTCGGACAGGGTGGGAAAAACTGTTTTTT.

This chain joins TRBV5-1 and TRBJ2-7; D is possibly TRBD1 (6 bases). V was trimmed by 0 bases and J by 2 bases, leaving 9 bases between them. CDR1 is SGHRS, CDR2 YFSETQ, per germline. The CDR3 is 14 residues long. CDR3 DNA sequence: TGCGCCAGCAGCTTGGAAGGGGGTACCTACGAGCAGTACTTC. Its protein product is CASSLEGGTYEQYF.

The V call is TRBV5-6, the J call TRBJ2-7; D may be TRBD1 (7 bases). The ends were cut back, 0 bases at V and 5 bases at J, with 12 bases in the middle. CDR3 length: 14 residues. Germline CDR1 reads SGHDT; CDR2 reads YYEEEE. CDR3 residues: CASSLGRGANEQYF. The CDR3 DNA follows: TGTGCCAGCAGCTTGGGCAGGGGGGCGAACGAGCAGTACTTC.

The chain carries TRBV10-2 and TRBJ1-2; D is possibly TRBD1 (5 bases). Germline V lookup: CDR1 WSHSY, CDR2 SAAADI. Trimming shortened V by 4 bases and J by 10 bases, and 16 bases separated the two germline ends. The CDR3 runs 13 residues. This CDR3 reads CASSAGPQLAYTF. The CDR3 bases are TGCGCCAGCAGTGCGGGACCGCAATTGGCCTACACCTTC.

In its sample, this clone was seen once. The V call is TRBV4-1, the J call TRBJ1-1; D gene uncertain. This CDR3 is built from 14 residues. Trimming removed 4 bases from V and 6 bases from J, with 15 bases in between. CDR1 and CDR2 (germline): MGHRA, YSYEKL. The CDR3 protein is CASSPLYVAAEAFF. DNA of the CDR3: TGCGCCAGCAGCCCCCTATATGTAGCGGCTGAAGCTTTCTTT.

This chain connects TRBV11-2 to TRBJ2-1; the match to TRBD2 covers 11 bases. Germline V gene data show CDR1 as SGHAT and CDR2 as FQNNGV. The CDR3 spans 16 residues. V gave up 1 base and J gave up 8 bases; unmatched junction bases: 7. Here the CDR3 DNA reads TGTGCCAGCAGCTTAGGAGCACTAGCGGGGGTGGATGAGCAGTTCTTC. Translation gives CASSLGALAGVDEQFF.

The chain recombines TRBV4-1 with TRBJ2-7, with TRBD1 matching 9 bases. Trimming cost V 1 base and J 5 bases; bases outside gene matches: 12. Germline V lookup: CDR1 MGHRA, CDR2 YSYEKL. There are 17 residues in the CDR3. CDR3: CASSQGAPGTGYNEQYF. The CDR3 coding sequence is TGCGCCAGCAGCCAAGGTGCTCCCGGGACAGGGTACAACGAGCAGTACTTC.

The chain uses TRBV4-1 and TRBJ2-5; no clear D gene. Trimming removed 2 bases from V and 8 bases from J, with 24 bases in between. The germline CDR1 and CDR2 sequences are MGHRA and YSYEKL. There are 17 residues in the CDR3. The CDR3 loop reads CASSQSLMLGSRTTQYF. The CDR3 DNA reads as TGCGCCAGCAGCCAATCGTTAATGCTAGGCTCCAGAACTACCCAGTACTTC.

This clone was detected ten times or more. V is TRBV28 and J is TRBJ1-5, with no clear D. There are 15 residues in the CDR3. Germline CDR1 is MDHEN and CDR2 is SYDVKM. Trimming took 3 bases from V and 0 from J, leaving 9 bases between them. In DNA form, the CDR3 reads TGTGCCAGCAGTTTCCATCAGAATAGCAATCAGCCCCAGCATTTT. Amino acid sequence: CASSFHQNSNQPQHF.

Concerning this clone itself: An end of the junction does not agree with germline; a read error may underlie this. The same CDR3 also results from other DNA sequences found in this sample. The CDR3 region is CASSQSGSFSYEQYF. The CDR3, as DNA: TGCGCCAGCAGCCAAAGCGGGTCCTTTAGCTACGAACAGTACTTC. The chain employs TRBV4-1 and TRBJ2-7; a weak D match, TRBD2 (6 bases). The CDR3 is made up of 15 amino acids. Germline V gives CDR1 MGHRA, CDR2 YSYEKL.

The chain recombines TRBV27 with TRBJ2-6, with 8 nucleotides matching TRBD1. This CDR3 region has 15 residues. Per germline, CDR1 MNHEY and CDR2 SMNVEV (reference sequence). Unmatched junction bases numbered 7, after V lost 3 bases and J lost 9 bases. The CDR3 region is CASSFRQGKVNVLTF. CDR3 sequence (DNA): TGTGCCAGCAGTTTCCGACAGGGGAAGGTCAACGTCCTGACTTTC.

The V gene is TRBV5-1, the J gene TRBJ2-1, with TRBD2 identical over 16 bases. V trimming: 3 bases; J trimming: 8 bases; junction bases outside the gene matches: 8. Germline V gives CDR1 SGHRS, CDR2 YFSETQ. This CDR3 is 17 amino acids long. CDR3 sequence: CASSSGTSGGALHEQFF. CDR3 DNA: TGCGCCAGCAGCTCCGGGACTAGCGGGGGGGCCTTGCATGAGCAGTTCTTC.

As to this clone: This CDR3 fails to terminate in the conserved phenylalanine or tryptophan, so it likely reflects a read error. The chain carries TRBV5-1 and TRBJ1-2; 7 positions agree with TRBD1. Germline-derived CDR1 and CDR2 are SGHRS and YFSETQ. This CDR3 has 16 amino acids. Losses at the gene ends were 4 bases for V and 8 bases for J; bases not matched to a gene: 17. The CDR3 nucleotides read TGCGCCAGCAGCCCTTTCGGGACTAACAGGGGTGGGGGCTACACCTCC. This sequence encodes CASSPFGTNRGGGYTS.

The CDR3 bases are TGTGCCTGGAGTAGGTCAGCGACTAAAAACATTCAGTACTTC. Protein sequence: CAWSRSATKNIQYF. This chain uses TRBV30 with TRBJ2-4, with D unclear. Germline loops: CDR1 GTSNPN, CDR2 SVGIG (reference sequence). The CDR3 is 14 residues long. Trimming shortened V by 2 bases and J by 4 bases, and 12 bases separated the two germline ends.

This clone appeared a single time. V usage is TRBV14 and J usage is TRBJ2-1; no reliable D call. Germline values: CDR1 SGHDN, CDR2 FVKESK. The CDR3 extends over 11 amino acids. V lost 3 bases, J lost 10 bases, and 7 bases lay in between. CDR3 nucleotide sequence: TGTGCCAGCAGCCATAGAGAGGAGCAGTTCTTC. Its translation is CASSHREEQFF.

This chain connects TRBV5-1 to TRBJ2-2; TRBD1 matches at 7 bases. The CDR3 is 18 amino acids. V shed 4 bases, J shed 6 bases, and the junction held 18 bases outside the gene matches. CDR1 and CDR2 (germline): SGHRS, YFSETQ. The CDR3 region has the DNA TGCGCCAGCAGCGACCGACAAAGGGACAGAGGGAGACCCGGGGAGCTGTTTTTT. Translated, it gives CASSDRQRDRGRPGELFF.

This sequence joins TRBV6-6 and TRBJ1-1, with D hard to call. This CDR3 is built from 14 residues. Deletions cut 4 bases from V and 0 bases from J, with 9 bases between. CDR1 and CDR2 (germline): MNHNY, SVGAGI (reference sequence). CDR3 nucleotide sequence: TGTGCCAGCAGTTCCCCTAAGCTGAACACTGAAGCTTTCTTT. Protein product: CASSSPKLNTEAFF.

The genes are TRBV18 and TRBJ1-2; D remains ambiguous. V lost 3 bases, J lost 3 bases, and 8 bases lay in between. Germline-derived CDR1 and CDR2 are KGHSH and LQKENI. This CDR3 is 13 amino acids long. The CDR3 is CASSPNGDYGYTF. CDR3 nucleotide sequence: TGTGCCAGCTCACCCAACGGGGACTATGGCTACACCTTC.

This sequence joins TRBV2 and TRBJ1-3, with D possibly TRBD1 on 5 matching bases. This CDR3 region has 15 residues. Trimming took off 5 bases at V and 4 bases at J, with 15 bases between the two ends. Germline V CDR1 and CDR2: SNHLY, FYNNEI. The CDR3 bases are TGTGCCAGCAGTACCGGGACGGTCAGGGGAAACACCATATATTTT. Amino acid sequence: CASSTGTVRGNTIYF. The variable domain in full, with the rest retrieved from reference TRBV2 and TRBJ1-3, is EPEVTQTPSHQVTQMGQEVILRCVPISNHLYFYWYRQILGQKVEFLVSFYNNEISEKSEIFDDQFSVERPDGSNFTLKIRSTKLEDSAMYFCASSTGTVRGNTIYFGEGSWLTVV.

V usage is TRBV6-4 and J usage is TRBJ2-3; 7 bases agree with TRBD2. The CDR3 is 15 amino acids. V lost 3 bases and J lost 0; bases outside the gene matches: 3. Germline V lookup: CDR1 MRHNA, CDR2 SNTAGT. CDR3 in DNA: TGTGCCAGCAGTGAAAATAGCGGGAGCACAGATACGCAGTATTTT. It is translated as CASSENSGSTDTQYF.

The chain uses TRBV5-1 and TRBJ1-1, with TRBD1 as a possible D gene (5 bases). Trimming shortened V by 1 base and J by 1 base, and 5 bases separated the two germline ends. This CDR3 region has 13 residues. Germline loops: CDR1 SGHRS, CDR2 YFSETQ. CDR3 DNA: TGCGCCAGCAGCTTGCAGGGGAACACTGAAGCTTTCTTT. As protein: CASSLQGNTEAFF.

V is TRBV2 and J is TRBJ2-1; TRBD1 agrees at 9 bases. Germline V gives CDR1 SNHLY, CDR2 FYNNEI. The CDR3 runs to 18 residues. V gave up 6 bases and J gave up 7 bases; unmatched junction bases: 19. The CDR3, as DNA: TGTGCCAGCAGCCGGCGAGCACGGGGACAGGGCACCCCAAATGAGCAGTTCTTC. It codes for CASSRRARGQGTPNEQFF.

CDR3 amino acids: CASSYVGVGAFF. The CDR3 coding sequence is TGTGCCAGCAGTTACGTGGGTGTTGGAGCTTTCTTT. The rearrangement joins TRBV6-6 to TRBJ1-1; D gene uncertain. The V gene lost 2 bases and the J gene lost 10 bases, with 11 bases spanning the gap. This CDR3 has 12 amino acids. Per germline, CDR1 MNHNY and CDR2 SVGAGI (reference sequence).